The present T cell receptor beta chain was sequenced within a study of metastatic and nonmetastatic thyroid tumors. Study-wide context: Across blood and tumor or nodule tissue, repertoires from malignant and benign thyroid patients were compared with one another. Study outcomes and limitations: Benign nodules reportedly had significantly lower TCR beta diversity than malignant thyroid tumors in blood and tumor.

CDR1 MDHEN and CDR2 SYDVKM come from the germline V gene. The V gene end was trimmed by 6 bases and the J gene end by 3 bases; junction bases not matched to a gene: 15. The CDR3 totals 18 residues. Every patient was untreated before thyroid surgery. About this clone: The antigen is undetermined.

TCRdb re-called clones from the PCR reads using MiXCR. The data hold tens of thousands of clones, with 15% to 20% observed a single time. The sample consisted of blood. The source is a male donor with papillary thyroid cancer or a benign thyroid nodule (not recorded which). Some clones in this sample may be carry-over from other donors' samples. V is TRBV28 and J is TRBJ2-7, with 12 bases identical to TRBD2. The CDR3 loop reads CASREPGGLAGSDYEQYF. The CDR3 DNA follows: TGTGCCAGCAGAGAACCCGGCGGACTAGCGGGGTCCGACTACGAGCAGTACTTC.